Sequencing of this T cell receptor (beta chain) was carried out in a study of Ad26.COV2.S vaccination and SARS-CoV-2 variants listed by TCRdb under 2021. Regarding the complete study: Donors in the vaccine arm were drawn from COV1001, a phase I-IIa trial of Ad26.COV2.S in healthy adults that was multicentre, randomized, double-blind and placebo-controlled. Dosing of Ad26.COV2.S was intramuscular, at either 5x10^10 or 1x10^11 viral particles, delivered as one shot or as two shots spaced 56 days apart. The specificity and breadth of SARS-CoV-2-reactive T cell receptors after Ad26.COV2.S vaccination were assessed by TCRbeta repertoire sequencing. A total of 32 samples were included in the TCR-sequenced set, comprising around 19 Ad26.COV2.S vaccine recipients, 5 placebo recipients and 8 SARS-CoV-2 convalescent individuals. Trial participants were randomized into five groups of five: low-dose or high-dose Ad26.COV2.S given once or twice, or placebo on both occasions. Investigators remained blinded to trial group allocation during experiments and outcome assessment. Study-wide findings and limitations: Spike-specific TCR breadth was higher in Ad26.COV2.S recipients than in placebo recipients (P = 0.0014). Substantial breadth of spike-specific CD8+ and CD4+ T cell responses was reported after vaccination. Comparable non-spike TCR breadth was observed between vaccine and placebo recipients, consistent with only spike being contained in the vaccine. The authors noted that total T cell responses may have been underestimated by the TCR breadth and depth analyses. The study was not powered for comparison of responses between vaccine doses or regimens.

The treatment or condition label here, explained by the study, means: 15 to 20 received Ad26.COV2.S at low or high dose, single or two shots; 5 received placebo; per-sample allocation not given. For vaccine and placebo recipients, the sequenced repertoires came from samples collected on day 63 after the first injection. Cohort 1b enrolled some 25 adults aged 18-55 years at a single site in Boston, USA, between 29 July and 7 August 2020. Ad26.COV2.S consisted of a replication-incompetent adenovirus type 26 vector by which a prefusion-stabilized SARS-CoV-2 spike protein from the original Wuhan strain was expressed. The CDR1 and CDR2 encoded by the germline V gene are SGDLS and YYNGEE. The germline V end is reduced by 4 bases and the J end by 1 base; junction bases left unmatched: 7. Inclusive of the bounding cysteine and phenylalanine, the CDR3 is 15 residues long. Left in the record is the CDR3 DNA by itself, 45 bases read in frame from the first base.

Turning to this clone: Which antigen it targets is not known. Within one base of it there is no much larger clone, and no base qualities were kept.

The immunoSEQ Assay was the method used to sequence TCRbeta CDR3 regions. After extraction, genomic DNA underwent amplification by bias-controlled multiplex PCR, followed by high-throughput sequencing. In the original analysis: To quantify the absolute abundance of each unique TCRbeta CDR3 region, sequences were collapsed and filtered. T cell fraction was estimated by normalization of TCRbeta template counts to usable DNA, with usable DNA being measured through amplification of reference genes present in all nucleated cells. Repertoire TCRs were annotated as SARS-CoV-2-specific by exact matching of V gene, CDR3 amino acid sequence and J gene to a known reactive TCR set. MIRA supplied the reference SARS-CoV-2 TCR set, which was filtered for enrichment in COVID-19-positive ImmuneCODE repertoires so that public or cross-reactive TCRs were removed. Using the MIRA antigens, annotated TCRs were further analysed by specific ORF or by position within an ORF. Depth was the summed frequency of annotated unique rearrangements, while breadth was defined as annotated unique rearrangements over total unique productive rearrangements. Two-sided Wilcoxon rank-sum tests were used to compare TCR breadth between groups. The immuneACCESS repertoire file appears here via TCRdb, limited to in-frame rearrangements. These files lack a portion of the clones; in checked studies, under half of the deficit traces to unresolved V genes, and the cause of the others is not known. The DNA gave D and trimming, while V, J and clone size come from that table. This sample has hundreds of thousands of clones in its table, and approximately 86% of those were observed once. Over 8.5% of the sample lies in the top ten.

The TCR was taken from a person between 18 and 65 years old who received the Ad26.COV2.S COVID-19 vaccine or a placebo. This sample comprised peripheral blood, obtained in a trial of Ad26.COV2.S vaccine versus placebo. Recombination linked TRBV9 to TRBJ2-7; 8 of the junction bases match TRBD1. The CDR3 loop reads CASSPGQDPSYEQYF. The DNA reads TGTGCCAGCAGCCCGGGACAGGACCCTTCCTACGAGCAGTACTTC.